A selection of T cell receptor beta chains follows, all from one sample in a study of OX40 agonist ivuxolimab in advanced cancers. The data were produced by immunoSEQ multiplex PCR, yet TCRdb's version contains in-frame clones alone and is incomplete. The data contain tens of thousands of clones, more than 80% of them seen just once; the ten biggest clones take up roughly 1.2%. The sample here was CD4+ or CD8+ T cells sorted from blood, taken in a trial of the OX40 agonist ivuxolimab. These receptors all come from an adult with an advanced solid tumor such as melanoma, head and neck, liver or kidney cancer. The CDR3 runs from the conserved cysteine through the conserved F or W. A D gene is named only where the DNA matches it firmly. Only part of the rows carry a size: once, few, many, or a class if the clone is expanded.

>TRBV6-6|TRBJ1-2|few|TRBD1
CASSLDRGINYGYTF
TGTGCCAGCAGCCTGGACAGGGGGATTAACTATGGCTACACCTTC
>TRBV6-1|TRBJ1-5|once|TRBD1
CASSSGQWNQPQHF
TGTGCCAGCAGTTCGGGACAGTGGAATCAGCCCCAGCATTTT
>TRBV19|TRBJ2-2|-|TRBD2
CASSVSGRFGELFF
TGTGCCAGTAGTGTTAGCGGGAGATTCGGGGAGCTGTTTTTT
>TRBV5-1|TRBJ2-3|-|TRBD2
CASSSGGSSTDTQYF
TGCGCCAGCAGCTCGGGCGGGAGTAGCACAGATACGCAGTATTTT
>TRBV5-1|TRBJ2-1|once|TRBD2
CASSTGTSGTGSNEQFF
TGCGCCAGCAGCACTGGGACTAGCGGGACGGGGTCCAATGAGCAGTTCTTC
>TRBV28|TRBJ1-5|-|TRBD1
CASSPPGTGVNQPQHF
TGTGCCAGCAGTCCTCCCGGGACAGGGGTCAATCAGCCCCAGCATTTT
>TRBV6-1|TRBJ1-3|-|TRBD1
CASSDRGSSGNTIYF
TGTGCCAGCAGCGACAGGGGGTCGTCTGGAAACACCATATATTTT
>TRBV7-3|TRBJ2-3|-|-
CASSLIPGSTDTQYF
TGTGCCAGCAGCTTAATCCCGGGATCCACAGATACGCAGTATTTT
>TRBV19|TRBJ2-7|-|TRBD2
CASSPGLAGGIYEQYF
TGTGCCAGTAGTCCAGGACTAGCGGGAGGAATATACGAGCAGTACTTC
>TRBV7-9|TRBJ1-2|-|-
CASSFGQPYGYTF
TGTGCCAGCAGCTTTGGACAGCCCTATGGCTACACCTTC
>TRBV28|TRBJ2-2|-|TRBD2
CASSLVWLAGAGELFF
TGTGCCAGCAGTTTGGTGTGGCTAGCGGGCGCCGGGGAGCTGTTTTTT
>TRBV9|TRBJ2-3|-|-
CASSVGTQPGGQYF
TGTGCCAGCAGCGTAGGGACCCAGCCTGGGGGGCAGTATTTT
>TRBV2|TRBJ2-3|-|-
CASSRDNTDTQYF
TGTGCCAGCAGTCGGGACAACACAGATACGCAGTATTTT
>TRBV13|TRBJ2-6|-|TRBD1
CASSLGDRAGANVLTF
TGTGCCAGCAGCTTAGGGGACAGGGCTGGGGCCAACGTCCTGACTTTC
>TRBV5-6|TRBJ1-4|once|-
CASSLVGANEKLFF
TGTGCCAGCAGCTTGGTCGGGGCTAATGAAAAACTGTTTTTT
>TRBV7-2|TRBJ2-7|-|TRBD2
CASSLGPSGSYEQYF
TGTGCCAGCAGCTTAGGGCCTAGCGGCTCCTACGAGCAGTACTTC
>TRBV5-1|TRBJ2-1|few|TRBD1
CASSPGQGAEQFF
TGCGCCAGCAGCCCGGGACAGGGGGCGGAGCAGTTCTTC
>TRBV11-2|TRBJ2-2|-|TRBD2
CASSFLSGRDTGELFF
TGTGCCAGCAGCTTCCTTAGCGGGAGGGACACCGGGGAGCTGTTTTTT
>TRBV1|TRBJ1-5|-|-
CTSSQGGPRQGRNSNQPQHF
TGCACCAGCAGCCAAGGAGGTCCCAGACAGGGGCGAAATAGCAATCAGCCCCAGCATTTT
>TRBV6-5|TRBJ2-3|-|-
CASSTWSTDTQYF
TGTGCCAGCTCTACATGGTCCACAGATACGCAGTATTTT
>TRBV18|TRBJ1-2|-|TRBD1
CASSRQGDDPGYTF
TGTGCCAGCTCACGGCAGGGGGATGATCCTGGCTACACCTTC
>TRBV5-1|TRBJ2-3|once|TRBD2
CASSLRTSVSTDTQYF
TGCGCCAGCAGCTTGCGGACTAGCGTTAGCACAGATACGCAGTATTTT
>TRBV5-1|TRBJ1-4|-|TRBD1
CASSLQGGDEKLFF
TGCGCCAGCAGCCTACAGGGGGGCGATGAAAAACTGTTTTTT
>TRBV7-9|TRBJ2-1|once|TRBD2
CASSLASGRGEQFF
TGTGCCAGCAGCTTAGCTAGCGGGAGAGGTGAGCAGTTCTTC
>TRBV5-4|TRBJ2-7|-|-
CASSLALHDGTYEQYF
TGTGCCAGCAGCTTGGCCCTTCACGACGGAACCTACGAGCAGTACTTC
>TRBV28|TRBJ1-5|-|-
CASSPPSGGVGQPQHF
TGTGCCAGCAGCCCCCCTTCTGGAGGGGTAGGTCAGCCCCAGCATTTT
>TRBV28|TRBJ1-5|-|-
CASSRQNSNQPQHF
TGTGCCAGCAGTCGACAAAATAGCAATCAGCCCCAGCATTTT
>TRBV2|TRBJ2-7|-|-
CASSARGARVSYEQYF
TGTGCCAGCAGCGCTAGGGGGGCGAGGGTCTCCTACGAGCAGTACTTC
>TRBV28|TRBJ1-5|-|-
CASSLNGRTSNQPQHF
TGTGCCAGCAGTTTAAATGGCCGCACAAGCAATCAGCCCCAGCATTTT
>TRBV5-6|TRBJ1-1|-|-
CASSLAYYTEAFF
TGTGCCAGCAGCTTGGCTTATTACACTGAAGCTTTCTTT
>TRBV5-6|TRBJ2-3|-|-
CASSNRDHDPFTDTQYF
TGTGCCAGCAGCAACCGGGACCACGACCCGTTCACAGATACGCAGTATTTT
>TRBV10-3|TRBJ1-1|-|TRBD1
CAIRTPGQGLDRAFF
TGTGCCATCAGAACCCCGGGACAGGGACTTGATCGAGCTTTCTTT
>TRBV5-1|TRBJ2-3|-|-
CASSGGGAGPTDTQYF
TGCGCCAGCAGCGGTGGGGGCGCGGGACCCACAGATACGCAGTATTTT